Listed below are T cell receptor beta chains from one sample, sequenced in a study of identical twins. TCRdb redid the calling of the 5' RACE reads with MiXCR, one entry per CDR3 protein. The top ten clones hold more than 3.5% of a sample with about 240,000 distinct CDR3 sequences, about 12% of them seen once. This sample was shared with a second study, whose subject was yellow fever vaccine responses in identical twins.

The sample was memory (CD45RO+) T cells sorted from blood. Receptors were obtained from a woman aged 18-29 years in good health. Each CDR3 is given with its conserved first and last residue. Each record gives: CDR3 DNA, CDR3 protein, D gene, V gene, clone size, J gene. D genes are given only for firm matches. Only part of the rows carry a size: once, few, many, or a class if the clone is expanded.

cdr3_nt: TGTGCCAGCAGTTACTCGATCCAGGAAGAGACCCAGTACTTC; cdr3_aa: CASSYSIQEETQYF; d_call: -; v_call: TRBV6-5; clone_size: -; j_call: TRBJ2-5
cdr3_nt: TGTGCCAGCAGTCCACCCATACGTGGGAGCTCCTACGAGCAGTACTTC; cdr3_aa: CASSPPIRGSSYEQYF; d_call: -; v_call: TRBV28; clone_size: once; j_call: TRBJ2-7
cdr3_nt: TGTGCCAGCAGCTGGGATTGGACTGAAGCTTTCTTT; cdr3_aa: CASSWDWTEAFF; d_call: -; v_call: TRBV12-3/TRBV12-4; clone_size: few; j_call: TRBJ1-1
cdr3_nt: TGTGCCAGCAGCCCAGAGAGAGCCAAAAACATTCAGTACTTC; cdr3_aa: CASSPERAKNIQYF; d_call: -; v_call: TRBV7-9; clone_size: -; j_call: TRBJ2-4
cdr3_nt: TGCAGTGCTTTGGCGGGAGGCGGGGCAGAGCAGTACTTC; cdr3_aa: CSALAGGGAEQYF; d_call: TRBD2; v_call: TRBV20-1; clone_size: many; j_call: TRBJ2-7
cdr3_nt: TGTGCCAGCAGCGTAGGGGACAAACGTTATCGGACGGATACGCAGTATTTT; cdr3_aa: CASSVGDKRYRTDTQYF; d_call: -; v_call: TRBV28; clone_size: -; j_call: TRBJ2-3
cdr3_nt: TGTGCCAGCAGCTTGGCCGGTAGGGGATTCCAAGAGACCCAGTACTTC; cdr3_aa: CASSLAGRGFQETQYF; d_call: -; v_call: TRBV5-4; clone_size: few; j_call: TRBJ2-5
cdr3_nt: TGTGCCAGCACCTTAAGAACAGGGTTTTTCTACGAGCAGTACTTC; cdr3_aa: CASTLRTGFFYEQYF; d_call: -; v_call: TRBV5-5; clone_size: few; j_call: TRBJ2-7
cdr3_nt: TGTGCCAGCAGCGGTCCCGGGACTAGCGGGATTTACAATGAGCAGTTCTTC; cdr3_aa: CASSGPGTSGIYNEQFF; d_call: TRBD2; v_call: TRBV7-9; clone_size: -; j_call: TRBJ2-1
cdr3_nt: TGCAGTGCTAGAGATAGCGGGGGGCTAGGCTACGAGCAGTACTTC; cdr3_aa: CSARDSGGLGYEQYF; d_call: TRBD2; v_call: TRBV20-1; clone_size: few; j_call: TRBJ2-7
cdr3_nt: TGTGCCAGCAGCCCTTACAGGGACGCCCCTAGCACAGATACGCAGTATTTT; cdr3_aa: CASSPYRDAPSTDTQYF; d_call: -; v_call: TRBV5-6; clone_size: few; j_call: TRBJ2-3
cdr3_nt: TGTGCCAGCAGTCTCCAGGGGGAAGTGAATGAGCAGTTCTTC; cdr3_aa: CASSLQGEVNEQFF; d_call: TRBD1; v_call: TRBV25-1; clone_size: many; j_call: TRBJ2-1
cdr3_nt: TGTGCCAGCAGCCAAGAAAGGTATACGCAGTATTTT; cdr3_aa: CASSQERYTQYF; d_call: -; v_call: TRBV3-1; clone_size: -; j_call: TRBJ2-3
cdr3_nt: TGTGCCAGCAGCCAAGGGGGGGCTAGGGGGAACTATGGCTACACCTTC; cdr3_aa: CASSQGGARGNYGYTF; d_call: -; v_call: TRBV3-1; clone_size: few; j_call: TRBJ1-2
cdr3_nt: TGTGCCAGCAGCCAAGTAGACAGCTACGAGCAGTACTTC; cdr3_aa: CASSQVDSYEQYF; d_call: -; v_call: TRBV14; clone_size: -; j_call: TRBJ2-7
cdr3_nt: TGTGCCGGACGGACGACAGGGGACACTGAAGCTTTCTTT; cdr3_aa: CAGRTTGDTEAFF; d_call: TRBD1; v_call: TRBV2; clone_size: -; j_call: TRBJ1-1
cdr3_nt: TGCAGCGGGGAGGGGTACCAAGAGACCCAGTACTTC; cdr3_aa: CSGEGYQETQYF; d_call: TRBD2; v_call: TRBV29-1; clone_size: many; j_call: TRBJ2-5
cdr3_nt: TGTGCTAGTGGTTTGGCCCCCAAGTCCACTAGCAGTTACACAGATACGCAGTATTTT; cdr3_aa: CASGLAPKSTSSYTDTQYF; d_call: -; v_call: TRBV12-5; clone_size: -; j_call: TRBJ2-3
cdr3_nt: TGTGCCAGCAGCCTACTCGACCGTGGCCGGGAGCCCCTCCACTTT; cdr3_aa: CASSLLDRGREPLHF; d_call: -; v_call: TRBV3-1; clone_size: -; j_call: TRBJ1-6
cdr3_nt: TGCGCCAGCAGCCGTGGACCCTCCACAGATACGCAGTATTTT; cdr3_aa: CASSRGPSTDTQYF; d_call: -; v_call: TRBV5-1; clone_size: many; j_call: TRBJ2-3
cdr3_nt: TGTGCCAGCAGTTTGTACCACAGGGTTGATGGCTACACCTTC; cdr3_aa: CASSLYHRVDGYTF; d_call: -; v_call: TRBV28; clone_size: many; j_call: TRBJ1-2
cdr3_nt: TGCGCCAGCGGACTAGCGGGGACTAGCACAGATACGCAGTATTTT; cdr3_aa: CASGLAGTSTDTQYF; d_call: TRBD2; v_call: TRBV5-1; clone_size: few; j_call: TRBJ2-3
cdr3_nt: TGTGCCAGCCGACGACCGGGACAGGGAAACACTGAAGCTTTCTTT; cdr3_aa: CASRRPGQGNTEAFF; d_call: TRBD1; v_call: TRBV7-2; clone_size: few; j_call: TRBJ1-1
cdr3_nt: TGTGCCTGGACGACACCGGGACTAGCGGGGGGCCGGGTCCCAGATACGCAGTATTTT; cdr3_aa: CAWTTPGLAGGRVPDTQYF; d_call: TRBD2; v_call: TRBV30; clone_size: -; j_call: TRBJ2-3
cdr3_nt: TGCGCCAGCAGCCCCCAATGGGGCGAGCAGTACTTC; cdr3_aa: CASSPQWGEQYF; d_call: -; v_call: TRBV4-1; clone_size: few; j_call: TRBJ2-7
cdr3_nt: TGCGCCAGCAGCTTGGAGGGACAGGGTGATACGCAGTATTTT; cdr3_aa: CASSLEGQGDTQYF; d_call: TRBD1; v_call: TRBV5-1; clone_size: many; j_call: TRBJ2-3
cdr3_nt: TGTGCCAGCAGCCTCAGGGAGACGTATCCTGAAGCTTTCTTT; cdr3_aa: CASSLRETYPEAFF; d_call: -; v_call: TRBV6-1; clone_size: few; j_call: TRBJ1-1
cdr3_nt: TGCGCCAGCAGCCAAGCGACAGGGACGTCCGGGGAGCTGTTTTTT; cdr3_aa: CASSQATGTSGELFF; d_call: TRBD1; v_call: TRBV4-3; clone_size: few; j_call: TRBJ2-2
cdr3_nt: TGCGCCAGCAGCCAGGGGAGTCAAGAGACCCAGTACTTC; cdr3_aa: CASSQGSQETQYF; d_call: -; v_call: TRBV5-1; clone_size: many; j_call: TRBJ2-5
cdr3_nt: TGTGCCAGCAGTTCCACGGAATACAATGAGCAGTTCTTC; cdr3_aa: CASSSTEYNEQFF; d_call: -; v_call: TRBV12-3/TRBV12-4; clone_size: few; j_call: TRBJ2-1
cdr3_nt: TGTGCCAGCAGCCAAGACCTAGCGGTGCCTTACGAGCAGTACTTC; cdr3_aa: CASSQDLAVPYEQYF; d_call: TRBD2; v_call: TRBV3-1; clone_size: many; j_call: TRBJ2-7
cdr3_nt: TGTGCCAGCAGTTCCAGGGTTCGGGAGCTGTTTTTT; cdr3_aa: CASSSRVRELFF; d_call: -; v_call: TRBV6-5; clone_size: few; j_call: TRBJ2-2
cdr3_nt: TGCAGTGCTAGAAAAAGCTATGGCTACACCTTC; cdr3_aa: CSARKSYGYTF; d_call: -; v_call: TRBV20-1; clone_size: many; j_call: TRBJ1-2
cdr3_nt: TGTGCCAGCAGCCTAATAATAGGCAATGAGCAGTTCTTC; cdr3_aa: CASSLIIGNEQFF; d_call: -; v_call: TRBV7-2; clone_size: few; j_call: TRBJ2-1
cdr3_nt: TGTGCCAGCAGCCAAGCCCCCGGGCGCATCAACACAGATACGCAGTATTTT; cdr3_aa: CASSQAPGRINTDTQYF; d_call: -; v_call: TRBV3-1; clone_size: many; j_call: TRBJ2-3
cdr3_nt: TGTGCCAGCGGTGACAGTTACAATGAGCAGTTCTTC; cdr3_aa: CASGDSYNEQFF; d_call: -; v_call: TRBV6-2/TRBV6-3; clone_size: -; j_call: TRBJ2-1
cdr3_nt: TGTGCCAGCAGTTTATACGCGGGCACCGGGGAGCTGTTTTTT; cdr3_aa: CASSLYAGTGELFF; d_call: -; v_call: TRBV28; clone_size: -; j_call: TRBJ2-2
cdr3_nt: TGTGCCAGCACCCGCCGGGGCAGTAGCAGCTCCTACGAGCAGTACTTC; cdr3_aa: CASTRRGSSSSYEQYF; d_call: -; v_call: TRBV12-3/TRBV12-4; clone_size: many; j_call: TRBJ2-7
cdr3_nt: TGCAGCGCTAGCAACCGGGGGGAGCTGTTTTTT; cdr3_aa: CSASNRGELFF; d_call: -; v_call: TRBV29-1; clone_size: many; j_call: TRBJ2-2
cdr3_nt: TGTGCCAGCAGTTTACACCGACTAGATACGCAGTATTTT; cdr3_aa: CASSLHRLDTQYF; d_call: -; v_call: TRBV27; clone_size: few; j_call: TRBJ2-3
cdr3_nt: TGTGCCAGCAGTTTGGGGCTAGAGTACAATGAGCAGTTCTTC; cdr3_aa: CASSLGLEYNEQFF; d_call: -; v_call: TRBV28; clone_size: -; j_call: TRBJ2-1
cdr3_nt: TGTGCCAGCAGTGAGTTGAAACAGGGAACCGGGGAGCTGTTTTTT; cdr3_aa: CASSELKQGTGELFF; d_call: -; v_call: TRBV6-1; clone_size: many; j_call: TRBJ2-2
cdr3_nt: TGTGCCAGCAGCCCCTGGACAGGGGGCTTGACTGAAGCTTTCTTT; cdr3_aa: CASSPWTGGLTEAFF; d_call: TRBD1; v_call: TRBV7-9; clone_size: many; j_call: TRBJ1-1
cdr3_nt: TGTGCCAGCATAAGAGGGGCTTCCCCCTCCTACAATGAGCAGTTCTTC; cdr3_aa: CASIRGASPSYNEQFF; d_call: -; v_call: TRBV7-9; clone_size: few; j_call: TRBJ2-1
cdr3_nt: TGTGCCAGCAGCTTAGGGGTTAGCGGGGTGACCCCCTACGAGCAGTACTTC; cdr3_aa: CASSLGVSGVTPYEQYF; d_call: TRBD2; v_call: TRBV7-2; clone_size: -; j_call: TRBJ2-7
cdr3_nt: TGCGCCAGCAGCTTGGGCGGGACTAGCGGGATTGAGACCCAGTACTTC; cdr3_aa: CASSLGGTSGIETQYF; d_call: TRBD2; v_call: TRBV5-1; clone_size: -; j_call: TRBJ2-5
cdr3_nt: TGCGCCAGCAGCTTGTCGATAGGAGGGGATACTGAAGCTTTCTTT; cdr3_aa: CASSLSIGGDTEAFF; d_call: -; v_call: TRBV5-1; clone_size: few; j_call: TRBJ1-1
cdr3_nt: TGTGCCAGCAGCCCCAACGCCTACGAGCAGTACTTC; cdr3_aa: CASSPNAYEQYF; d_call: -; v_call: TRBV7-2; clone_size: -; j_call: TRBJ2-7
cdr3_nt: TGTGCCAGCACCCGCTCAGGGGCCAATGGCTACACCTTC; cdr3_aa: CASTRSGANGYTF; d_call: -; v_call: TRBV12-3/TRBV12-4; clone_size: few; j_call: TRBJ1-2
cdr3_nt: TGCGCCAGCAGCTTGGTCCGGTTCGGGACGTACAATGAGCAGTTCTTC; cdr3_aa: CASSLVRFGTYNEQFF; d_call: -; v_call: TRBV5-1; clone_size: few; j_call: TRBJ2-1
cdr3_nt: TGTGCCAGCAGTTTATACGGGGGCGGCACTGAAGCTTTCTTT; cdr3_aa: CASSLYGGGTEAFF; d_call: -; v_call: TRBV27; clone_size: few; j_call: TRBJ1-1
cdr3_nt: TGTGCCAGCAGCTTAAGTGTGGGGGAAGAGACCCAGTACTTC; cdr3_aa: CASSLSVGEETQYF; d_call: -; v_call: TRBV7-9; clone_size: few; j_call: TRBJ2-5
cdr3_nt: TGTGCCAGCGCCTCTGATTTTGGAGGGGAGACCCAGTACTTC; cdr3_aa: CASASDFGGETQYF; d_call: -; v_call: TRBV7-2; clone_size: -; j_call: TRBJ2-5
cdr3_nt: TGCGCCAGCAGCTTGGGGTTTGGAAACACCATATATTTT; cdr3_aa: CASSLGFGNTIYF; d_call: -; v_call: TRBV5-1; clone_size: -; j_call: TRBJ1-3
cdr3_nt: TGTGCCAGCAGCGCCCGGGTAGGGCGAAACACCATATATTTT; cdr3_aa: CASSARVGRNTIYF; d_call: -; v_call: TRBV9; clone_size: many; j_call: TRBJ1-3
cdr3_nt: TGTGCCAGCAGCTCAACAGGGGGCGCGAGCACCGGGGAGCTGTTTTTT; cdr3_aa: CASSSTGGASTGELFF; d_call: TRBD1; v_call: TRBV7-2; clone_size: few; j_call: TRBJ2-2
cdr3_nt: TGTGCCAGCAGCTCTGGGACTTTCGGGACCAAAAACATTCAGTACTTC; cdr3_aa: CASSSGTFGTKNIQYF; d_call: -; v_call: TRBV7-9; clone_size: -; j_call: TRBJ2-4
cdr3_nt: TGTGCCACCAGCAGAGATCTCCCAGGGAGGGACACTGAAGCTTTCTTT; cdr3_aa: CATSRDLPGRDTEAFF; d_call: -; v_call: TRBV15; clone_size: few; j_call: TRBJ1-1
cdr3_nt: TGTGCCACCAGCAGACCGGACAGGGGAACCTACGAGCAGTACTTC; cdr3_aa: CATSRPDRGTYEQYF; d_call: TRBD1; v_call: TRBV15; clone_size: many; j_call: TRBJ2-7
cdr3_nt: TGTGCCAGCAGCTTAAGGCCACTACCGGGACAGGGGAAATTTAATGAGCAGTTCTTC; cdr3_aa: CASSLRPLPGQGKFNEQFF; d_call: TRBD1; v_call: TRBV7-3; clone_size: many; j_call: TRBJ2-1